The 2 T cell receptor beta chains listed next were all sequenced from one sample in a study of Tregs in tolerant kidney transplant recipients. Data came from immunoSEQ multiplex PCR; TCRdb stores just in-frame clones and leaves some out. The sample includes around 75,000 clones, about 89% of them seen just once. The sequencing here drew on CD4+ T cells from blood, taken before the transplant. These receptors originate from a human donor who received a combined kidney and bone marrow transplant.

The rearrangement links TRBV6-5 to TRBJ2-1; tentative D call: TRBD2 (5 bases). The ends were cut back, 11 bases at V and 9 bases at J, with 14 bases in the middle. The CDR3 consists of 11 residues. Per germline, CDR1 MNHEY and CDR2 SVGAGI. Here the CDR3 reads CASFRGLEQFF. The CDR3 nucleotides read TGTGCCTCATTTCGGGGTCTTGAGCAGTTCTTC.

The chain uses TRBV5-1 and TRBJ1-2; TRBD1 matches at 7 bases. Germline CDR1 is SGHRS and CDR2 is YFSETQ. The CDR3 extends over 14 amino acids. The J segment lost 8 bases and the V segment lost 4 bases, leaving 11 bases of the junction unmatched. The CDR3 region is CASSTSVQGYGYTF. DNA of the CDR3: TGCGCCAGCAGCACAAGCGTACAGGGGTACGGCTACACCTTC.